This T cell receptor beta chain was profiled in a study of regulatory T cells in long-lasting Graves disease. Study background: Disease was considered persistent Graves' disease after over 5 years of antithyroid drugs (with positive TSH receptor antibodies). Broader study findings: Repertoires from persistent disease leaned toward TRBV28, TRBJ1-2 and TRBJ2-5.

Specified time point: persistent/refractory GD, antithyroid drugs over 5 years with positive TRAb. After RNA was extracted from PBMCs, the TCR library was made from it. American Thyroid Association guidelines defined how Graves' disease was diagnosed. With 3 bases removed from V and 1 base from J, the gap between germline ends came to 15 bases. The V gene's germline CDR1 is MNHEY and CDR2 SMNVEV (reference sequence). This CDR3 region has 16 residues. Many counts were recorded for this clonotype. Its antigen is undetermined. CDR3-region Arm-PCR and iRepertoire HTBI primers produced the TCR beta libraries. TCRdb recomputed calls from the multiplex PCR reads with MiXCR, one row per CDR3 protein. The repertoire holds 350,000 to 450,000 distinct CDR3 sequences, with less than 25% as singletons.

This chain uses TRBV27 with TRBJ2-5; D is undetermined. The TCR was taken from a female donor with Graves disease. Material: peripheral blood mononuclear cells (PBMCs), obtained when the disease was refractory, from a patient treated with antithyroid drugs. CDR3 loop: CASSLTPVLGQETQYF. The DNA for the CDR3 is TGTGCCAGCAGTTTGACTCCAGTTCTTGGCCAAGAGACCCAGTACTTC.